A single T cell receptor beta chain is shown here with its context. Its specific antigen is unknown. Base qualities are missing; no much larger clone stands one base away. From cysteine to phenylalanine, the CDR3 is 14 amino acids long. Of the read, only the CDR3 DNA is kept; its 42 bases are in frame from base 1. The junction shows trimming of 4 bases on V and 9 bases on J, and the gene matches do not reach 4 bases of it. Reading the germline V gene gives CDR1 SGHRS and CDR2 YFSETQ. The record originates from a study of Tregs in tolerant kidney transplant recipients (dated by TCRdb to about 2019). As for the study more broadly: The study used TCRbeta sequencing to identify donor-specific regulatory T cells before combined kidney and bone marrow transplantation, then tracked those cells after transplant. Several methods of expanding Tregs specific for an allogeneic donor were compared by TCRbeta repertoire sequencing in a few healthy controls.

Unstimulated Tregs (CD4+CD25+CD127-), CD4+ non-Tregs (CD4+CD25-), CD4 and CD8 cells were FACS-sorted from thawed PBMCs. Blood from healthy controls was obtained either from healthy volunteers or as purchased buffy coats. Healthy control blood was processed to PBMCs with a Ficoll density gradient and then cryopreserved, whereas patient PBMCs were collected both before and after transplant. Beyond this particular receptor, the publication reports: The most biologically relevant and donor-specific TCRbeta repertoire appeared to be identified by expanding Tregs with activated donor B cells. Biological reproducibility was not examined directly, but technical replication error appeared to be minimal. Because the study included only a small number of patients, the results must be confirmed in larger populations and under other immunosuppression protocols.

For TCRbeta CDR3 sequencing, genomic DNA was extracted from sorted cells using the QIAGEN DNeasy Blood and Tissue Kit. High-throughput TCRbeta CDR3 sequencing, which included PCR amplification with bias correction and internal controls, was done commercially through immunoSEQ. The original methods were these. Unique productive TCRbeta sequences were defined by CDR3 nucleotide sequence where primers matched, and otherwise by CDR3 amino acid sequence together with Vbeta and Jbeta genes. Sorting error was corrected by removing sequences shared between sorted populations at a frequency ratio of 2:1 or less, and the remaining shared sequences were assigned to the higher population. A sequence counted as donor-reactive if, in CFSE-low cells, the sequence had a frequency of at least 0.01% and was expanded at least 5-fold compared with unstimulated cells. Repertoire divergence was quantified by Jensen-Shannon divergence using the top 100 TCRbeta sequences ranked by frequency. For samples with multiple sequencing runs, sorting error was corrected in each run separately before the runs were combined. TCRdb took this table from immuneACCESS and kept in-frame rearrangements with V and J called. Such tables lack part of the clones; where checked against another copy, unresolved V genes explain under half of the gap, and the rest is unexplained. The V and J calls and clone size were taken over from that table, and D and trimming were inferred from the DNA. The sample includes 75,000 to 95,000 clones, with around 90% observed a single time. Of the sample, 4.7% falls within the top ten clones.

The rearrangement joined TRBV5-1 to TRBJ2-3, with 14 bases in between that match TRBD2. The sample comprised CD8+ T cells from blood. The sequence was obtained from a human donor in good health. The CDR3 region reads CASSPGLAGATQYF. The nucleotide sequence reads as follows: TGCGCCAGCAGCCCGGGACTAGCGGGAGCCACGCAGTATTTT. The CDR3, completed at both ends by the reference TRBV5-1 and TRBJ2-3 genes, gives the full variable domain KAGVTQTPRYLIKTRGQQVTLSCSPISGHRSVSWYQQTPGQGLQFLFEYFSETQRNKGNFPGRFSGRQFSNSRSEMNVSTLELGDSALYLCASSPGLAGATQYFGPGTRLTVL.